These 2 T cell receptor beta chains originate from one sample sequenced in a study of T cell responses to AZD1222 COVID-19 vaccine. Profiled with immunoSEQ multiplex PCR; TCRdb holds only in-frame clones, not every one. The profile shows about 85,000 clones, around nine tenths of them singletons. The sample here was peripheral blood, taken on day 0 of AZD1222 vaccination. These receptors came from an adult in good health.

The DNA of the CDR3 is TGTGCCAGCAGTCGACAGGGGACGGGGGAGCTGTTTTTT. It codes for CASSRQGTGELFF. The V gene is TRBV6-5, the J gene TRBJ2-2, with 8 bases lining up with TRBD1. The CDR3 is 13 amino acids. The germline gives CDR1 MNHEY, CDR2 SVGAGI. J gave up 8 bases and V 5 bases, and 4 bases lay outside the gene matches.

The chain joins TRBV28 to TRBJ1-4; D unclear. The CDR3 totals 16 residues. Trimming took off 6 bases at V and 0 bases at J, with 14 bases between the two ends. Looked up from germline, CDR1 is MDHEN and CDR2 is SYDVKM. CDR3 residues: CASSWRNPPTNEKLFF. The CDR3 DNA is TGTGCCAGCAGCTGGCGTAACCCCCCAACTAATGAAAAACTGTTTTTT.